This TCR beta chain was captured in a study of cytomegalovirus exposure and HLA in healthy donors. In the PCR, 60 Vbeta and 13 Jbeta primers were used. Assay: immunoSEQ multiplex PCR; the TCRdb copy retains only in-frame clones and omits some. The sample yields over 120,000 clones, around 73% seen once. Trimming took 2 bases from V and 2 from J; bases not matched to a gene: 8. There are 16 residues in the CDR3. Germline V gives CDR1 MDHEN, CDR2 SYDVKM. The J gene is TRBJ2-5, the V gene TRBV28, with 7 bases identical to TRBD2. Sequences were obtained from PBMCs. The TCR originated in a female donor in good health and CMV-seronegative. The CDR3 protein is CASSLGSGTKQETQYF. The CDR3 nucleotides read TGTGCCAGCAGTTTAGGCTCCGGGACTAAACAAGAGACCCAGTACTTC.